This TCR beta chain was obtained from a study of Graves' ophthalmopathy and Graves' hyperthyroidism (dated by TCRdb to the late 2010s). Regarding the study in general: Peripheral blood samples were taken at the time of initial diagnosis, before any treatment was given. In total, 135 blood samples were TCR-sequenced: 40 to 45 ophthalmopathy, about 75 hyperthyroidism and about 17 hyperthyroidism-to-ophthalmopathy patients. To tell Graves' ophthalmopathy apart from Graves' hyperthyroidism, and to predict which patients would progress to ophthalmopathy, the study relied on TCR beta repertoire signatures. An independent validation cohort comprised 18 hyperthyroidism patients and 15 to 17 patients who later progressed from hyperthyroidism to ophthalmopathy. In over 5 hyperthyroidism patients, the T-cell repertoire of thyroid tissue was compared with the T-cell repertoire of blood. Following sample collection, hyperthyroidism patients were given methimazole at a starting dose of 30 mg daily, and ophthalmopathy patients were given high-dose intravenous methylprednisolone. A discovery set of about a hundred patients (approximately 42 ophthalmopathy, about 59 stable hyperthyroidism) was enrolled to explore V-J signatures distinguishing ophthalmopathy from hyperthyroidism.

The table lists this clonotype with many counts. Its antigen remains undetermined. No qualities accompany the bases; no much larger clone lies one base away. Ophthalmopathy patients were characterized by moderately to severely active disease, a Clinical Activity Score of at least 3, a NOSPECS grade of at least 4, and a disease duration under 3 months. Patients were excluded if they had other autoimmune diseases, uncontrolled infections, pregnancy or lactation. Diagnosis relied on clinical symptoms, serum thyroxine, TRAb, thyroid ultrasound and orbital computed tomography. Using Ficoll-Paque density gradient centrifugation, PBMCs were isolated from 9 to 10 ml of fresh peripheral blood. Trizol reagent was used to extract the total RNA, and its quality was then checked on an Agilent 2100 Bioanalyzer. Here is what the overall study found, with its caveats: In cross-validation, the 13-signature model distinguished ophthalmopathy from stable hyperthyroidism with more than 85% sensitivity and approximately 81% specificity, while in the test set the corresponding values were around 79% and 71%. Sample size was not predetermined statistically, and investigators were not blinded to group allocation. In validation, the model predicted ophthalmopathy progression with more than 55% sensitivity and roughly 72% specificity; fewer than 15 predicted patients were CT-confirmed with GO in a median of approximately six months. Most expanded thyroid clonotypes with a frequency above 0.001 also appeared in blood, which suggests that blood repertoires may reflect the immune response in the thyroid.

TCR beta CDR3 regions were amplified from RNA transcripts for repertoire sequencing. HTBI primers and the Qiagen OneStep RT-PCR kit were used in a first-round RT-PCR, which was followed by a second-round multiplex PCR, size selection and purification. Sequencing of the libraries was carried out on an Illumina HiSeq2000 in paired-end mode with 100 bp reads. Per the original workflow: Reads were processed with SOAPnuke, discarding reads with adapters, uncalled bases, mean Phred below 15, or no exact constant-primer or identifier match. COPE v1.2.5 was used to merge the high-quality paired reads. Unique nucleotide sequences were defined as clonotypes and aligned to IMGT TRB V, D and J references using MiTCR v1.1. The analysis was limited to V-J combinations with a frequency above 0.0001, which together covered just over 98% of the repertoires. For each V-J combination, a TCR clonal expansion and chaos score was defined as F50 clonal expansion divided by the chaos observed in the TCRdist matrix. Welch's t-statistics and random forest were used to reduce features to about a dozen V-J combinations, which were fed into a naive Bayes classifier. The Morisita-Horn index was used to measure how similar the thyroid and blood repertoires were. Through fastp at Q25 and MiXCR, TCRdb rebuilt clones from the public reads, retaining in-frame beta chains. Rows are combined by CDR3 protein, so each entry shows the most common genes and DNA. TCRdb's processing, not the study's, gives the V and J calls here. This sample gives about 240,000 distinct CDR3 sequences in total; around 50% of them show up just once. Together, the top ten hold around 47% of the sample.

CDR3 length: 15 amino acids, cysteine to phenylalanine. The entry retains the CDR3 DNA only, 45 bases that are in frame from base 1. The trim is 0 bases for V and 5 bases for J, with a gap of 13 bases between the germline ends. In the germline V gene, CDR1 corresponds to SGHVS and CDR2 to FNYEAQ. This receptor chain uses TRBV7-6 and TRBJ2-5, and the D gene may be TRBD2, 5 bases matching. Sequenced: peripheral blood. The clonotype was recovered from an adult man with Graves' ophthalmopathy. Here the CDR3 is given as CASSLAEAEGETQYF. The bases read TGTGCCAGCAGCTTAGCAGAGGCCGAGGGCGAGACCCAGTACTTC.